Each of the 14 T cell receptor beta chains below was sequenced from the same sample in a study of T cell changes during pregnancy in multiple sclerosis. Here immunoSEQ multiplex PCR was the method, and the copy in TCRdb shows in-frame clones only, minus some. In the table there are about 64,000 clones, about 92% of which are singletons. The sequencing here drew on peripheral blood, taken in the second trimester of pregnancy. All receptors derive from a female donor in good health, enrolled as a control in a pregnancy study.

The gene calls are TRBV4-2 and TRBJ2-7; 8 positions agree with TRBD2. The CDR3 is 17 amino acids. Germline V gene sequence: CDR1 LGHNA, CDR2 YNFKEQ. V was clipped by 0 bases and J by 4 bases; unmatched bases: 11. DNA for the CDR3: TGTGCCAGCAGCCAAGAAGCCCGGGGGGGAATCTTGTACGAGCAGTACTTC. It encodes CASSQEARGGILYEQYF.

The chain links TRBV19 to TRBJ2-7; D unclear. V lost 3 bases and J 7 bases, leaving 13 bases between the germline ends. The CDR3 has 13 residues. In germline, CDR1 is LNHDA, CDR2 SQIVND (reference sequence). The CDR3 region is CASSIISTGEQYF. The CDR3 DNA is TGTGCCAGTAGTATTATTAGCACCGGGGAGCAGTACTTC.

The rearrangement links TRBV9 to TRBJ2-5; no reliable D call. The CDR3 is 15 residues long. V lost 0 bases and J lost 4, with 13 bases in between. Germline V gene data show CDR1 as SGDLS and CDR2 as YYNGEE. As DNA, the CDR3 is TGTGCCAGCAGCGTAGCTAGTGGGTTCGCAGAGACCCAGTACTTC. Translated: CASSVASGFAETQYF.

The rearrangement links TRBV11-2 to TRBJ2-5; the D gene is possibly TRBD1 (6 bases). Germline V gene lookup returns CDR1 SGHAT and CDR2 FQNNGV. The CDR3 loop spans 14 amino acids. The V and J ends lost 6 bases and 1 base respectively, with 12 bases between them. The CDR3 nucleotides are TGTGCCAGCAGAATGATACAGGGCCAAGAGACCCAGTACTTC. This encodes CASRMIQGQETQYF.

The table lists this clone with a count of one. This chain connects TRBV28 to TRBJ1-2, with unresolved D. CDR3 length: 13 residues. V lost 3 bases and J lost 4, with 9 bases in between. The germline V gene has CDR1 MDHEN and CDR2 SYDVKM. The CDR3 is CASSLAGIYGYTF. The CDR3 DNA sequence: TGTGCCAGCAGTTTGGCAGGAATCTATGGCTACACCTTC.

The rearrangement joins TRBV6-1 to TRBJ2-3; D might be TRBD1 (6 bases). Germline lookup yields CDR1 MNHNS and CDR2 SASEGT. V lost 0 bases, J lost 3 bases, and 13 bases lay in between. CDR3 length: 16 amino acids. CDR3 region: CASSEAAGVGTDTQYF. The CDR3 coding sequence is TGTGCCAGCAGTGAAGCTGCAGGGGTGGGTACAGATACGCAGTATTTT.

The rearrangement uses TRBV4-1 and TRBJ1-4; D is uncertain. The germline gives CDR1 MGHRA, CDR2 YSYEKL. The CDR3 is 16 residues long. V was shortened by 2 bases and J by 4 bases, with 14 bases between the two germline ends. The CDR3 loop is CASSQLVVAGNEKLFF. Here the CDR3 DNA reads TGCGCCAGCAGCCAACTCGTGGTAGCCGGTAATGAAAAACTGTTTTTT.

The chain has TRBV19 and TRBJ2-4; TRBD2 agrees at 8 bases. The V gene end was trimmed by 5 bases and the J gene end by 6 bases; junction bases not matched to a gene: 6. The germline V gene encodes CDR1 LNHDA and CDR2 SQIVND (reference sequence). This CDR3 comprises 14 residues. The CDR3: CASSVSSGGNIQYF. CDR3 nucleotide sequence: TGTGCCAGTAGTGTGTCAAGCGGGGGAAACATTCAGTACTTC.

This rearrangement joins TRBV27 to TRBJ2-1; 7 nucleotides align to TRBD2. CDR1 is MNHEY, CDR2 SMNVEV, per germline (reference sequence). Germline trimming cut 6 bases from V and 7 bases from J; bases unmatched to any gene: 15. This CDR3 spans 16 amino acids. The DNA for the CDR3 is TGTGCCAGCAGCTCTAGCGGAGCCTACTACAGAAATGAGCAGTTCTTC. Amino acids: CASSSSGAYYRNEQFF.

This sequence joins TRBV28 and TRBJ2-3, with 10 positions matching TRBD2. The trim removed 2 bases at V and 8 bases at J, leaving 7 bases unmatched. The CDR3 loop spans 15 amino acids. CDR1 MDHEN and CDR2 SYDVKM come from the germline V gene. The CDR3 nucleotides are TGTGCCAGCAGTTTAGTCCTAGCGGGAGTGGGTACGCAGTATTTT. It is translated as CASSLVLAGVGTQYF.

The J gene is TRBJ2-7, the V gene TRBV10-3; 7 positions agree with TRBD1. The CDR3 sequence is 15 residues long. The junction had 4 bases not matched to a gene; V was cut back by 0 bases and J by 2 bases. Germline CDR1 ENHRY, CDR2 SYGVKD. CDR3 nucleotide sequence: TGTGCCATCAGTGAGTCGACAGGGTATACCTACGAGCAGTACTTC. Protein product: CAISESTGYTYEQYF.

V is TRBV10-3 and J is TRBJ1-5; D ambiguous. Trimming took off 2 bases at V and 8 bases at J, with 10 bases between the two ends. The length of the CDR3 is 13 residues. Looked up from germline, CDR1 is ENHRY and CDR2 is SYGVKD. CDR3 residues: CAISETGDEPQHF. The CDR3 coding sequence is TGTGCCATCAGTGAGACGGGAGATGAGCCCCAGCATTTT.

This chain joins TRBV5-8 and TRBJ1-2; D not certain. This CDR3 spans 15 amino acids. In germline, CDR1 is SGHTS, CDR2 YDEGEE. The V end was cut by 1 base, the J end by 4 bases, with 14 bases between. CDR3 nucleotides: TGTGCCAGCAGCTTGAGCCCGACTAACCTCTATGGCTACACCTTC. Its translation is CASSLSPTNLYGYTF.

The chain employs TRBV5-1 and TRBJ2-1; D ambiguous. Trimming pared 6 bases from V and 8 bases from J, leaving 9 bases between. Germline V gene lookup returns CDR1 SGHRS and CDR2 YFSETQ. This CDR3 region has 11 residues. As DNA, the CDR3 is TGCGCCAGCACCCGTGTCGATGAGCAGTTCTTC. Translation gives CASTRVDEQFF.